This T cell receptor (beta chain) was documented in a study of T cell changes during pregnancy in multiple sclerosis. Profiled with immunoSEQ multiplex PCR; TCRdb holds only in-frame clones, not every one. The sample holds some 90,000 clones, around 91% seen once. V was clipped by 6 bases and J by 10 bases; unmatched bases: 4. The CDR3 is made up of 14 amino acids. Germline V gene sequence: CDR1 ENHRY, CDR2 SYGVKD. The receptor was derived from a female donor in good health, enrolled as a control in a pregnancy study. The V gene is TRBV10-3, the J gene TRBJ1-6, with 12 bases fitting TRBD1. The source was peripheral blood, collected after pregnancy. The CDR3 sequence: CAIRGGQGASPLHF. The CDR3 nucleotides read TGTGCCATCAGGGGGGGACAGGGGGCATCACCCCTCCACTTT.